This is a list of T cell receptor beta chains from one sample in a study of shared clonotypes between healthy human individuals. The method was immunoSEQ multiplex PCR; TCRdb's version includes in-frame clones alone and lacks a portion of them. Of hundreds of thousands of clones detected, about 96% appear once; the ten largest clones hold 0.06%. Sequencing input: naive CD4+ T cells sorted from blood. These receptors were collected from a woman aged 25 to 39 in good health. The CDR3 runs from the conserved cysteine through the conserved F or W. A D gene is named only where the DNA matches it firmly. Where a row states a size, it is once, few, many or the class of an expanded clone; other rows omit it.

size | J | D | V | DNA | CDR3
NA | TRBJ1-4 | TRBD1 | TRBV18 | TGTGCCAGCTCACCACCCGGGACAGGTTCTGAAAAACTGTTTTTT | CASSPPGTGSEKLFF
NA | TRBJ2-7 | TRBD1 | TRBV29-1 | TGCAGCGTTTACTCCGGGACAGCATTTTACGAGCAGTACTTC | CSVYSGTAFYEQYF
NA | TRBJ2-7 | TRBD1 | TRBV2 | TGTGCCAGCAGGTGGAGTTCCCACAGGGGGACTTCCTACGAGCAGTACTTC | CASRWSSHRGTSYEQYF
NA | TRBJ2-2 | NA | TRBV28 | TGTGCCACCTCCCCCGGAAGGCGGAGGGGGGAGCTGTTTTTT | CATSPGRRRGELFF
NA | TRBJ1-1 | NA | TRBV6-5 | TGTGCCAGCAGTCCCTTCGGATACACTGAAGCTTTCTTT | CASSPFGYTEAFF
NA | TRBJ1-2 | TRBD1 | TRBV25-1 | TGTGCCACCCCGACAGGGCGTGTAGGTGGCTACACCTTC | CATPTGRVGGYTF
NA | TRBJ1-2 | NA | TRBV2 | TGTGCCAGCAGTGTTGCAGGGTTTAACTATGGCTACACCTTC | CASSVAGFNYGYTF
NA | TRBJ2-6 | NA | TRBV6-1 | TGTGCCAGCAGTGAAGCAGGGCGGGCTGGGGCCAACGTCCTGACTTTC | CASSEAGRAGANVLTF
NA | TRBJ2-7 | NA | TRBV25-1 | TGTGCCAGCAGTCGGGGTTACGAGCAGTACTTC | CASSRGYEQYF
NA | TRBJ2-6 | TRBD1 | TRBV2 | TGTGCCAGCAGCGTTGACAGGGGGAGGGCTGGGGCCAACGTCCTGACTTTC | CASSVDRGRAGANVLTF
once | TRBJ2-7 | NA | TRBV28 | TGTGCCAGCAGTCCGGGGCCGAACTTCTACGAGCAGTACTTC | CASSPGPNFYEQYF
NA | TRBJ2-7 | TRBD1 | TRBV28 | TGTGCCAGCACCCCTTATCACAGGGGTACGCACGAGCAGTACTTC | CASTPYHRGTHEQYF
NA | TRBJ2-7 | NA | TRBV28 | TGTGCCAGCAGGGGGTTCGCCGAGCAGTACTTC | CASRGFAEQYF
NA | TRBJ1-2 | NA | TRBV7-9 | TGTGCCAGCAGCTTAGTATCGCCAGGGGCACGGGATGGCTACACCTTC | CASSLVSPGARDGYTF
NA | TRBJ2-3 | NA | TRBV7-8 | TGTGCCAGCAGCCCCAGGGCCGGGCACACAGATACGCAGTATTTT | CASSPRAGHTDTQYF
NA | TRBJ1-3 | NA | TRBV10-3 | TGTGCCATCCTAGTCACTGGAAACACCATATATTTT | CAILVTGNTIYF
NA | TRBJ1-2 | NA | TRBV28 | TGTGCCAGCAGTTTTAGGAGGGGCGGCTATGGCTACACCTTC | CASSFRRGGYGYTF
NA | TRBJ1-4 | NA | TRBV5-5 | TGTGCCAGCAGCCCACAGGGTTTAACTAATGAAAAACTGTTTTTT | CASSPQGLTNEKLFF
NA | TRBJ2-7 | TRBD2 | TRBV6-5 | TGTGCCAGCAGTTCCCCGCCTAGCGGGCCGGAGGAGCAGTACTTC | CASSSPPSGPEEQYF
NA | TRBJ2-4 | NA | TRBV30 | TGTGCCTGGAGTGTACTGGTTAACATTCAGTACTTC | CAWSVLVNIQYF
NA | TRBJ1-5 | TRBD1 | TRBV6-6 | TGTGCCAGCAGACGACAGGGGCAAAGCAATCAGCCCCAGCATTTT | CASRRQGQSNQPQHF
NA | TRBJ1-1 | TRBD1 | TRBV7-9 | TGTGCCAGCACAAAACAGGGGGGGAACACTGAAGCTTTCTTT | CASTKQGGNTEAFF
NA | TRBJ2-7 | TRBD2 | TRBV7-9 | TGTGCCAGCAGCCAAGGAGGTCCTAGCGGGAGGGAGGAGCAGTACTTC | CASSQGGPSGREEQYF
NA | TRBJ1-5 | NA | TRBV4-2 | TGTGCCAGCAGCCCTAGTTCCTCAGGAGAGCAGCCCCAGCATTTT | CASSPSSSGEQPQHF
NA | TRBJ2-7 | NA | TRBV6-6 | TGTGCCAGCAGTTACTCGATTCTTGGAGTGGAGCAGTACTTC | CASSYSILGVEQYF
NA | TRBJ2-3 | NA | TRBV5-4 | TGTGCCAGCAGCTTAGGGCGGTCAGATACGCAGTATTTT | CASSLGRSDTQYF
NA | TRBJ1-5 | NA | TRBV6-5 | TGTGCCAGCAGCAGAGAGGGAGGTAGGCCCCAGCATTTT | CASSREGGRPQHF
NA | TRBJ2-7 | NA | TRBV27 | TGTGCCAGCAGGTGGACGGGGAGCTCCTACGAGCAGTACTTC | CASRWTGSSYEQYF
NA | TRBJ2-1 | TRBD2 | TRBV6-5 | TGTGCCAGCAGTAAAATCGGGACTAGCGGGGATGAGCAGTTCTTC | CASSKIGTSGDEQFF
NA | TRBJ1-5 | NA | TRBV28 | TGTGCCAGCAGTGACAGAACTCAGCCCCAGCATTTT | CASSDRTQPQHF
NA | TRBJ2-5 | TRBD2 | TRBV25-1 | TGTGCCAGCAGTTCGAGGGGGCTAGCGGGAGGGCACGAAGAGACCCAGTACTTC | CASSSRGLAGGHEETQYF
NA | TRBJ1-1 | NA | TRBV27 | TGTGCCAGCAGTTTAAGGGCTAGGTGGACTGAAGCTTTCTTT | CASSLRARWTEAFF
NA | TRBJ2-2 | NA | TRBV6-1 | TGTGCCAGCACGATCGCGCCTAGTTCCAGGGAGCTGTTTTTT | CASTIAPSSRELFF
NA | TRBJ2-7 | NA | TRBV5-1 | TGCGCCAGCAGCTTGGGGAGTCAACAGGTGATAGCCTACGAGCAGTACTTC | CASSLGSQQVIAYEQYF
NA | TRBJ2-7 | NA | TRBV28 | TGTGCCAGCAGTTTACTGCGGTACGAGCAGTACTTC | CASSLLRYEQYF
once | TRBJ1-2 | NA | TRBV29-1 | TGCAGCGTCCAACAGGGAGATGGCTACACCTTC | CSVQQGDGYTF
once | TRBJ2-7 | TRBD2 | TRBV5-1 | TGCGCCAGCAGCCTGGGGGGACTAGCGGGTACCTACGAGCAGTACTTC | CASSLGGLAGTYEQYF
NA | TRBJ2-7 | NA | TRBV28 | TGTGCCAGCAGTGGACAGGGACTCGGGGGGTACGAGCAGTACTTC | CASSGQGLGGYEQYF
NA | TRBJ2-1 | TRBD1 | TRBV2 | TGTGCCAGCAGTAGACAGGGGGGCCGGATCAATGAGCAGTTCTTC | CASSRQGGRINEQFF
NA | TRBJ2-5 | NA | TRBV19 | TGTGCCAGTAGTATTACGGGGGCCCAAGAGACCCAGTACTTC | CASSITGAQETQYF
NA | TRBJ1-4 | NA | TRBV18 | TGTGCCAGCTCGGGGGCCCACCGAAATGAAAAACTGTTTTTT | CASSGAHRNEKLFF
once | TRBJ1-5 | NA | TRBV11-1 | TGTGCCAGCAGCTTAAATGGGGCCGATCAGCCCCAGCATTTT | CASSLNGADQPQHF
NA | TRBJ1-2 | NA | TRBV5-4 | TGTGCCAGCAGCCGGGGATCAGGCGATGGCTACACCTTC | CASSRGSGDGYTF
NA | TRBJ2-3 | TRBD2 | TRBV5-4 | TGTGCCAGCAGCTTGGGGACTAGCGGAATTACGCAGTATTTT | CASSLGTSGITQYF
once | TRBJ2-7 | NA | TRBV28 | TGTGCCAGCAGTCCTCTAGGGGTTTTCTACGAGCAGTACTTC | CASSPLGVFYEQYF
NA | TRBJ2-7 | NA | TRBV7-9 | TGTGCCAGCAGCCAGGCCGGGCGCTCCTACGAGCAGTACTTC | CASSQAGRSYEQYF
NA | TRBJ1-2 | TRBD1 | TRBV4-1 | TGCGCCAGCAGCCGCCCGGGACAGGGCCATGGCTACACCTTC | CASSRPGQGHGYTF
NA | TRBJ1-1 | NA | TRBV2 | TGTGCCAGCAGGGTAGGTTGGAACACTGAAGCTTTCTTT | CASRVGWNTEAFF